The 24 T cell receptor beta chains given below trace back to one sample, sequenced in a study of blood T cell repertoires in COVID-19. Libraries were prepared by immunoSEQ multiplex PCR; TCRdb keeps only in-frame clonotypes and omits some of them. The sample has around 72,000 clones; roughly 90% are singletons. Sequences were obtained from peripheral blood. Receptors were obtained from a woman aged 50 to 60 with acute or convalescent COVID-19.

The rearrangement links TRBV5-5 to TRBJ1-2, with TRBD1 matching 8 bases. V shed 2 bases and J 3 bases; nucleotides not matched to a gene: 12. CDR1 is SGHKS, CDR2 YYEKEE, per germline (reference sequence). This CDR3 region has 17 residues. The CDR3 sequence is CASSLTLDRATYYGYTF. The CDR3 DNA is TGTGCCAGCAGCTTAACTTTGGACAGGGCCACCTACTATGGCTACACCTTC. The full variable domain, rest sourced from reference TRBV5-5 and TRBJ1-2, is DAGVTQSPTHLIKTRGQQVTLRCSPISGHKSVSWYQQVLGQGPQFIFQYYEKEERGRGNFPDRFSARQFPNYSSELNVNALLLGDSALYLCASSLTLDRATYYGYTFGSGTRLTVV.

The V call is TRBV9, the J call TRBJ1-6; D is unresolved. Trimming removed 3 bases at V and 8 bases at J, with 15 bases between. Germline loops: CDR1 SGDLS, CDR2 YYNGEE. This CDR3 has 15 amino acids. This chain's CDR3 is CASSDSGFGYSPLHF. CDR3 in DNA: TGTGCCAGCAGCGACAGCGGGTTTGGTTATTCACCCCTCCACTTT. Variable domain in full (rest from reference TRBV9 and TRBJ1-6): DSGVTQTPKHLITATGQRVTLRCSPRSGDLSVYWYQQSLDQGLQFLIQYYNGEERAKGNILERFSAQQFPDLHSELNLSSLELGDSALYFCASSDSGFGYSPLHFGNGTRLTVT.

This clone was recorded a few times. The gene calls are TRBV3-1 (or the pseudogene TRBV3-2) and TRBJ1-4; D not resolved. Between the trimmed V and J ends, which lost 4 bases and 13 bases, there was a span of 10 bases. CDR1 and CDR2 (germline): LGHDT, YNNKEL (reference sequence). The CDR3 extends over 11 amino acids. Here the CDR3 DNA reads TGTGCCAGCAGCCTGGGCACTGGACTGTTTTTT. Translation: CASSLGTGLFF.

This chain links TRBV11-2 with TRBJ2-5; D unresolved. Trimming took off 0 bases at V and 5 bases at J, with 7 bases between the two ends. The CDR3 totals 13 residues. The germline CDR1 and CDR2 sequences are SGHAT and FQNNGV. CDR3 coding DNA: TGTGCCAGCAGCTTAGATTTGAGGGAGACCCAGTACTTC. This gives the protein CASSLDLRETQYF.

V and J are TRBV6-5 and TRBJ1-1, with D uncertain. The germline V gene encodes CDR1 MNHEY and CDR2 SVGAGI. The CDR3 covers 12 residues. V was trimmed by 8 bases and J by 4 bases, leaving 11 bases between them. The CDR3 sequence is CASSPWATEAFF. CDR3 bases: TGTGCCAGCTCCCCGTGGGCCACTGAAGCTTTCTTT.

CDR3 residues: CASSLMRLSEAFF. The CDR3 DNA is TGTGCCAGCAGTTTAATGAGGTTGAGTGAAGCTTTCTTT. The chain has TRBV12-3 or TRBV12-4 and TRBJ1-1; D is uncertain. The CDR3 runs to 13 residues. V was pared by 2 bases and J by 7 bases, with 11 bases between.

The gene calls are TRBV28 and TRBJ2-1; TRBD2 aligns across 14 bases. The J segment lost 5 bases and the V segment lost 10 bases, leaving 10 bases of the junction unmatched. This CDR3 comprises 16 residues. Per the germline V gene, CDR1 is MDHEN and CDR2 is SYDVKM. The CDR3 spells CATGTSGRLNHNEQFF. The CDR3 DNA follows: TGTGCCACCGGGACTAGCGGGAGACTTAATCACAATGAGCAGTTCTTC.

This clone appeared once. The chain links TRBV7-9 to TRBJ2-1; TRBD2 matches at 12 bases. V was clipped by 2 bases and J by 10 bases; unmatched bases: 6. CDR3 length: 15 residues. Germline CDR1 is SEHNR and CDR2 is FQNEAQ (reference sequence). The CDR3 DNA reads TGTGCCAGCAGCTTAACTAGCGGGAGGTGGGGAGAGCAGTTCTTC. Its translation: CASSLTSGRWGEQFF.

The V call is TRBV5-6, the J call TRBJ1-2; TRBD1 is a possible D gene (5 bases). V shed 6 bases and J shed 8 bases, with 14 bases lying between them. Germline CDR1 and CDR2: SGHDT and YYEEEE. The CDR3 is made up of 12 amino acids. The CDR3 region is CASTPGGVGYTF. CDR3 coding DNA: TGTGCCAGCACCCCCGGGGGGGTCGGCTACACCTTC.

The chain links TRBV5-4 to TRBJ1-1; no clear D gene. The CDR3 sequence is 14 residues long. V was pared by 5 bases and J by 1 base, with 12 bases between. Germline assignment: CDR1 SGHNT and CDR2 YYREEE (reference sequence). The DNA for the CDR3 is TGTGCCAGCAGTCCTGGCACTAGGAACACTGAAGCTTTCTTT. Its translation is CASSPGTRNTEAFF.

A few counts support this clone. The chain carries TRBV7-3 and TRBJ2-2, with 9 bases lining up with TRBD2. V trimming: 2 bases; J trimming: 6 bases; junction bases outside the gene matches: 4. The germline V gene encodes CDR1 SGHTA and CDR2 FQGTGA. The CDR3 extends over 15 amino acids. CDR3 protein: CASSLLAGNPGELFF. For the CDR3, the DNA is TGTGCCAGCAGCTTACTAGCGGGAAACCCCGGGGAGCTGTTTTTT.

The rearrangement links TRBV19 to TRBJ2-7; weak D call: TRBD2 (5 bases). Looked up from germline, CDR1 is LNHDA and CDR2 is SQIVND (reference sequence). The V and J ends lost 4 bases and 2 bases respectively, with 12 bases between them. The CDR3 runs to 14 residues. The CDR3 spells CASSSSAATYEQYF. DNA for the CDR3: TGTGCCAGTAGTAGTTCAGCGGCTACCTACGAGCAGTACTTC.

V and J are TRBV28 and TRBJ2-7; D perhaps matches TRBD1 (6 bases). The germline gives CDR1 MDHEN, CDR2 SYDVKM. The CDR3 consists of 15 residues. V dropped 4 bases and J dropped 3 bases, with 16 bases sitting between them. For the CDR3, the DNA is TGTGCCAGCAGTTCCACAGGGAAAGCCTTCTACGAGCAGTACTTC. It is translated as CASSSTGKAFYEQYF.

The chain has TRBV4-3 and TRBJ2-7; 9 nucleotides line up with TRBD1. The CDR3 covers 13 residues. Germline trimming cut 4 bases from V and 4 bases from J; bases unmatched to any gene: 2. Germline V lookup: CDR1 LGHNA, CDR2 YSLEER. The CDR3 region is CASSPDRGYEQYF. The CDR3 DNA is TGCGCCAGCAGCCCGGACAGGGGTTACGAGCAGTACTTC.

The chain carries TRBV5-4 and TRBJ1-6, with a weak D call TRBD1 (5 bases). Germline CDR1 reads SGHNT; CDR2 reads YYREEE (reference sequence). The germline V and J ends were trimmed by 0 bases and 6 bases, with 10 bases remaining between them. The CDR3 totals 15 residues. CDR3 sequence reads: CASSLVPTVNSPLHF. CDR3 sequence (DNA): TGTGCCAGCAGCTTGGTGCCGACAGTTAATTCACCCCTCCACTTT.

The CDR3 bases are TGTGCCTGGAGTGATCAGGGAGGAACTGAAGCTTTCTTT. Amino acid sequence: CAWSDQGGTEAFF. This chain uses TRBV30 with TRBJ1-1; D perhaps matches TRBD1 (5 bases). Germline V gene lookup returns CDR1 GTSNPN and CDR2 SVGIG (reference sequence). The CDR3 sequence is 13 residues long. V lost 1 base and J lost 5, with 11 bases in between.

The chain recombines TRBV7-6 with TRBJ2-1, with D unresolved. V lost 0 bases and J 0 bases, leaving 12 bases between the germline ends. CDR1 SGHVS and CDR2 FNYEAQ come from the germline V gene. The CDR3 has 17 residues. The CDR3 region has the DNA TGTGCCAGCAGCTTAGCGCCGCCCGTGAGCTCCTACAATGAGCAGTTCTTC. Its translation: CASSLAPPVSSYNEQFF.

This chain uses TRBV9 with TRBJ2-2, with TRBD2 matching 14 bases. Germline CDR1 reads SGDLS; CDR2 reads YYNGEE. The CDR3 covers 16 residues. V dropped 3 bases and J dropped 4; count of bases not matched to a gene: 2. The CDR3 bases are TGTGCCAGCAGCGGGGGACTAGCGGGGGCCACCGGGGAGCTGTTTTTT. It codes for CASSGGLAGATGELFF.

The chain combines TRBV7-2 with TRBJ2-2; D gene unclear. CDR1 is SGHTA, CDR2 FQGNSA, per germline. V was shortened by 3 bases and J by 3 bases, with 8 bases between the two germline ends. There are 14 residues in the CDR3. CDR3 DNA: TGTGCCAGCAGCTTCGGGTACTACACCGGGGAGCTGTTTTTT. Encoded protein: CASSFGYYTGELFF.

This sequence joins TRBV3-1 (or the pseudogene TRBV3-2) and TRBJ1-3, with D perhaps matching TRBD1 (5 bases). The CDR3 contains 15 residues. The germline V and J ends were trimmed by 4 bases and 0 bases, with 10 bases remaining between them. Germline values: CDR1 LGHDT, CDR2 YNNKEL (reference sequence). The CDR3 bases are TGTGCCAGCAGCCCGGACACTTACTCTGGAAACACCATATATTTT. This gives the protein CASSPDTYSGNTIYF.

The CDR3: CATSSLAQGVDGYTF. CDR3 bases: TGTGCCACCAGCTCCTTAGCACAGGGGGTGGATGGCTACACCTTC. The chain is built from TRBV15 and TRBJ1-2, with TRBD1 matching 8 bases. The length of the CDR3 is 15 residues. Germline V gives CDR1 LNHNV, CDR2 YYDKDF (reference sequence). V gave up 5 bases and J gave up 6 bases; unmatched junction bases: 11.

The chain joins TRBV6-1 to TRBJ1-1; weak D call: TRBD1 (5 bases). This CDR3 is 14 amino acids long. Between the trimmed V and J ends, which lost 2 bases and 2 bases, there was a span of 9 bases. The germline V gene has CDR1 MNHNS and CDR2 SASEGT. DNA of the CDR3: TGTGCCAGCAGTGAACCAGGGACTAACACTGAAGCTTTCTTT. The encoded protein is CASSEPGTNTEAFF.

The DNA for the CDR3 is TGTGCCACCAGTAATTCCGGGATCCAAGAGACCCAGTACTTC. Its protein is CATSNSGIQETQYF. The genes are TRBV15 and TRBJ2-5; the D gene is possibly TRBD2 (5 bases). Trimming removed 6 bases at V and 1 base at J, with 12 bases between. CDR1 is LNHNV, CDR2 YYDKDF, per germline (reference sequence). The CDR3 contains 14 residues. Full variable domain (rest looked up from reference TRBV15 and TRBJ2-5): DAMVIQNPRYQVTQFGKPVTLSCSQTLNHNVMYWYQQKSSQAPKLLFHYYDKDFNNEADTPDNFQSRRPNTSFCFLDIRSPGLGDTAMYLCATSNSGIQETQYFGPGTRLLVL.

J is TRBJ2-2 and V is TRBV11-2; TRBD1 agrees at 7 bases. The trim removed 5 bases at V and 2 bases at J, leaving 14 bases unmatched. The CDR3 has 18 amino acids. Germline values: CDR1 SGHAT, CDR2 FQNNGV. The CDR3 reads CASSRTATGTVNTGELFF. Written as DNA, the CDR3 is TGTGCCAGCAGCCGCACGGCGACCGGGACAGTTAACACCGGGGAGCTGTTTTTT. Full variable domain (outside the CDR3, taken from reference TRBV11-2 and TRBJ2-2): EAGVAQSPRYKIIEKRQSVAFWCNPISGHATLYWYQQILGQGPKLLIQFQNNGVVDDSQLPKDRFSAERLKGVDSTLKIQPAKLEDSAVYLCASSRTATGTVNTGELFFGEGSRLTVL.